The table lists the clone carrying this TCR beta chain with a count of one. Its specificity is not known. The data belong to a study of Tregs in tolerant kidney transplant recipients. Study conclusions and caveats: Biological reproducibility was not directly addressed, but technical replication error appeared minimal. For some patients, primers changed over time, blocking nucleotide-level comparison.

The nonmyeloablative bone marrow transplants came from related graft donors, with transient mixed chimerism. V was pared by 2 bases and J by 1 base, with 15 bases between. The CDR3 has 16 amino acids. Per the germline V gene, CDR1 is SGHRS and CDR2 is YFSETQ. Sequencing used immunoSEQ multiplex PCR; TCRdb keeps in-frame clones, though not all of them. The table lists 81,000 or so clones, roughly 90% of them singletons. The clonotype was recovered from a human patient who received a combined kidney and bone marrow transplant. Some T cells may have come from the graft donor. The chain links TRBV5-1 to TRBJ1-1; D possibly corresponds to TRBD1 (6 bases). The sample here was CD4+ T cells from blood (PBMCs), taken 24 months after the transplant. DNA of the CDR3: TGCGCCAGCAGCTTTCAGCGCGGGGGCGCGAACACTGAAGCTTTCTTT. This sequence encodes CASSFQRGGANTEAFF.